Below are 15 T cell receptor beta chains sequenced from a single sample in a study of radiotherapy plus CTLA-4 blockade in lung cancer. This table comes from immunoSEQ multiplex PCR, and its TCRdb copy is limited to in-frame clones, with some not included. The sample lists about 76,000 clones, around 79% occurring once. Sequencing used peripheral blood, obtained from a patient treated with radiotherapy plus ipilimumab. The source of these receptors is a human donor with non-small cell lung cancer whose response to radiotherapy plus ipilimumab could not be evaluated. Some clones in this sample may be carry-over from other donors' samples.

This rearrangement joins TRBV6-4 to TRBJ2-1; TRBD1 matches at 10 bases. Trimming removed 8 bases from V and 2 bases from J; junction bases left unmatched: 3. Germline values: CDR1 MRHNA, CDR2 SNTAGT. This CDR3 comprises 14 residues. The CDR3 reads CASPGTGAYNEQFF. CDR3 sequence (DNA): TGTGCCAGCCCGGGGACAGGGGCCTACAATGAGCAGTTCTTC.

V is TRBV15 and J is TRBJ2-3; TRBD2 aligns across 7 bases. The CDR3 loop spans 18 amino acids. The germline CDR1 and CDR2 sequences are LNHNV and YYDKDF (reference sequence). Trimming removed 3 bases from V and 4 bases from J; junction bases left unmatched: 16. The CDR3 region is CATSSPSASPTSPDTQYF. CDR3 DNA: TGTGCCACCAGCAGCCCTTCCGCGTCACCGACTAGCCCAGATACGCAGTATTTT.

Concerning this clone: This sample also contains other DNA sequences that code for the same CDR3. The gene calls are TRBV28 and TRBJ2-7, with D unresolved. The CDR3 loop spans 12 amino acids. The germline gives CDR1 MDHEN, CDR2 SYDVKM. The germline V and J ends were trimmed by 1 base and 4 bases, with 5 bases remaining between them. Written as DNA, the CDR3 is TGTGCCAGCAGTTTATCAGGTTACGAGCAGTACTTC. It encodes CASSLSGYEQYF. The full variable domain, completed using reference TRBV28 and TRBJ2-7, is DVKVTQSSRYLVKRTGEKVFLECVQDMDHENMFWYRQDPGLGLRLIYFSYDVKMKEKGDIPEGYSVSREKKERFSLILESASTNQTSMYLCASSLSGYEQYFGPGTRLTVT.

V usage is TRBV6-5 and J usage is TRBJ1-2, with 8 bases lining up with TRBD1. Germline V gene sequence: CDR1 MNHEY, CDR2 SVGAGI. The CDR3 runs 14 residues. V lost 6 bases, J lost 4 bases, and 7 bases stayed unmatched. In DNA form, the CDR3 reads TGTGCCAGCAGGTCCCCGGGACAGGTCTATGGCTACACCTTC. Its protein is CASRSPGQVYGYTF.

The V gene is TRBV18, the J gene TRBJ1-2; D unresolved. V was cut by 3 bases and J by 8 bases, with 10 bases left in between. Germline CDR1 KGHSH, CDR2 LQKENI. This CDR3 is 12 amino acids long. In DNA form, the CDR3 reads TGTGCCAGCTCACCGAGGGATGGGGGCTACACCTTC. It specifies CASSPRDGGYTF.

This clone turned up a few times. The genes are TRBV2 and TRBJ1-2; the match to TRBD1 covers 10 bases. This CDR3 comprises 14 residues. The germline V gene has CDR1 SNHLY and CDR2 FYNNEI. Trimming removed 4 bases from V and 4 bases from J; junction bases left unmatched: 3. The CDR3 region is CASSGQGAGYGYTF. DNA of the CDR3: TGTGCCAGCAGTGGACAGGGGGCGGGCTATGGCTACACCTTC.

This clone was recorded once. CDR3 protein: CASSVLAGGYNEQFF. CDR3 bases: TGTGCCAGCAGCGTCCTAGCGGGGGGCTACAATGAGCAGTTCTTC. The chain has TRBV7-2 and TRBJ2-1; 11 bases line up with TRBD2. CDR3 length: 15 amino acids. CDR1 is SGHTA, CDR2 FQGNSA, per germline. Trimming cost V 5 bases and J 3 bases; bases outside gene matches: 3.

Only a few counts were recorded for this clone. The rearrangement uses TRBV5-1 and TRBJ1-1, with TRBD1 matching 8 bases. The germline V gene encodes CDR1 SGHRS and CDR2 YFSETQ. CDR3 length: 15 amino acids. V was pared by 4 bases and J by 6 bases, with 11 bases of the junction left unmatched. The CDR3 sequence: CASSRSTGARSEAFF. In nucleotides, the CDR3 is TGCGCCAGCAGCCGATCGACAGGGGCTCGCTCTGAAGCTTTCTTT.

J is TRBJ2-3 and V is TRBV4-2; D is possibly TRBD2 (5 bases). Germline CDR1 reads LGHNA; CDR2 reads YNFKEQ. The CDR3 sequence is 14 residues long. V lost 3 bases and J lost 6, with 13 bases in between. Written as DNA, the CDR3 is TGTGCCAGCAGCCAGGCACTAGTTTCTGATACGCAGTATTTT. Its translation is CASSQALVSDTQYF.

The rearrangement links TRBV28 to TRBJ1-4; no definite D call. CDR1 and CDR2 (germline): MDHEN, SYDVKM. The CDR3 covers 16 residues. Deletions cut 2 bases from V and 0 bases from J, with 10 bases between. CDR3 sequence: CASSLGGSSTNEKLFF. Here the CDR3 DNA reads TGTGCCAGCAGTTTAGGAGGGAGTTCAACTAATGAAAAACTGTTTTTT. Using reference TRBV28 and TRBJ1-4 for the parts outside the CDR3, the full variable domain is DVKVTQSSRYLVKRTGEKVFLECVQDMDHENMFWYRQDPGLGLRLIYFSYDVKMKEKGDIPEGYSVSREKKERFSLILESASTNQTSMYLCASSLGGSSTNEKLFFGSGTQLSVL.

The gene calls are TRBV11-2 and TRBJ1-3; D gene uncertain. Trimming cost V 1 base and J 2 bases, with 12 bases left between them. The CDR3 consists of 16 residues. Per the germline V gene, CDR1 is SGHAT and CDR2 is FQNNGV. CDR3 sequence: CASSLGPRLAGNTIYF. CDR3 DNA sequence: TGTGCCAGCAGCTTAGGTCCGCGGTTAGCTGGAAACACCATATATTTT.

The chain links TRBV29-1 to TRBJ2-1; 10 positions match TRBD1. The CDR3 totals 15 residues. V was pared by 6 bases and J by 8 bases, with 13 bases of the junction left unmatched. CDR1 SQVTM and CDR2 ANQGSEA come from the germline V gene. This CDR3 reads CSVLPGQGFSHEQFF. CDR3 sequence (DNA): TGCAGCGTCCTTCCGGGACAGGGGTTTTCCCATGAGCAGTTCTTC.

This clone was seen more than once but under ten times. V gene TRBV29-1 combines with J gene TRBJ2-1; maybe TRBD2 (5 bases). CDR3 size: 14 residues. V lost 6 bases and J lost 0, with 12 bases in between. The V gene's germline CDR1 is SQVTM and CDR2 ANQGSEA. CDR3 loop: CSVNPGDSYNEQFF. CDR3 nucleotide sequence: TGCAGCGTGAACCCCGGGGACTCCTACAATGAGCAGTTCTTC.

This clone was observed once. This rearrangement joins TRBV7-8 to TRBJ2-7; D possibly corresponds to TRBD2 (6 bases). The CDR3 loop spans 14 amino acids. In germline, CDR1 is SGHVS, CDR2 FQNEAQ. Trimming stripped 0 bases from V and 2 bases from J, with 8 bases between. The CDR3 region is CASSLAGGPYEQYF. CDR3 DNA: TGTGCCAGCAGCTTAGCCGGGGGACCCTACGAGCAGTACTTC.

The J gene is TRBJ2-3, the V gene TRBV18; 7 bases fit TRBD1. The CDR3 has 16 amino acids. V was pared by 3 bases and J by 2 bases, with 8 bases of the junction left unmatched. Germline CDR1 is KGHSH and CDR2 is LQKENI. The CDR3 region has the DNA TGTGCCAGCTCACCGGGATTTGACAGGGTCACAGATACGCAGTATTTT. It codes for CASSPGFDRVTDTQYF.